A single sample is the source of the 9 T cell receptor beta chains below, sequenced in a study of shared clonotypes between healthy human individuals. Naive CD8 cells lacked CD45RO, underwent positive selection for CCR7 and left out terminally differentiated effector memory CD45RA+ cells. Repertoires were generated with immunoSEQ multiplex PCR, while TCRdb's copy carries only in-frame clones and drops some. The sample comprises about 2.2 million clones, roughly 93% of which are singletons, and more than 1.5% rests with the top ten. The source material was naive CD8+ T cells from PBMCs. Receptors were obtained from a young man in good health. Some clones in this sample may be carry-over from other donors' samples.

A word on this clone: The same CDR3 also results from other DNA sequences found in this sample. The chain uses TRBV30 and TRBJ2-2; D gene uncertain. Trimming pared 4 bases from V and 0 bases from J, leaving 3 bases between. Germline V gene data show CDR1 as GTSNPN and CDR2 as SVGIG (reference sequence). The CDR3 runs to 12 residues. CDR3 in amino acids: CAWTANTGELFF. Here the CDR3 DNA reads TGTGCCTGGACGGCGAACACCGGGGAGCTGTTTTTT.

In the case of this clone: Other nucleotide sequences from this sample produce the same CDR3. The chain carries TRBV30 and TRBJ1-5; unclear D gene. Deletions cut 2 bases from V and 2 bases from J, with 10 bases between. The CDR3 has 14 residues. The germline V gene encodes CDR1 GTSNPN and CDR2 SVGIG (reference sequence). As DNA, the CDR3 is TGTGCCTGGAGTCTGGGAGTGGGCAATCAGCCCCAGCATTTT. Protein product: CAWSLGVGNQPQHF.

The chain's CDR3 is CASSADPGLAPYNEQFF. The DNA of the CDR3 is TGTGCCAGCAGTGCCGACCCGGGACTAGCCCCCTACAATGAGCAGTTCTTC. The chain combines TRBV6-4 with TRBJ2-1, with TRBD2 identical over 9 bases. With 4 bases clipped from V and 2 bases from J, the junction kept 9 bases outside the gene matches. CDR3 length: 17 residues. From germline, CDR1 is MRHNA and CDR2 SNTAGT.

The V call is TRBV10-1, the J call TRBJ2-3; either TRBD1 or TRBD2 may supply D (5 bases each). Trimming stripped 3 bases from V and 4 bases from J, with 14 bases between. Germline CDR1 is WNHNN and CDR2 is SYGVQD (reference sequence). This CDR3 has 15 amino acids. The CDR3 protein is CASSDRRRDPDTQYF. The CDR3 bases are TGCGCCAGCAGTGATAGAAGAAGGGACCCAGATACGCAGTATTTT.

This chain links TRBV5-4 with TRBJ1-1; 7 bases fit TRBD1. In germline, CDR1 is SGHNT, CDR2 YYREEE (reference sequence). This CDR3 spans 15 amino acids. Trimming removed 4 bases from V and 1 base from J; junction bases left unmatched: 7. CDR3 loop: CASSTPTGRNTEAFF. The CDR3 DNA reads as TGTGCCAGCAGCACCCCGACAGGGAGGAACACTGAAGCTTTCTTT. Based on the CDR3 plus reference TRBV5-4 and TRBJ1-1, the full variable domain is ETGVTQSPTHLIKTRGQQVTLRCSSQSGHNTVSWYQQALGQGPQFIFQYYREEENGRGNFPPRFSGLQFPNYSSELNVNALELDDSALYLCASSTPTGRNTEAFFGQGTRLTVV.

The chain recombines TRBV30 with TRBJ2-1; D gene unclear. V was clipped by 2 bases and J by 5 bases, with 13 bases between them. The germline gives CDR1 GTSNPN, CDR2 SVGIG (reference sequence). CDR3 length equals 14 residues. The CDR3 DNA follows: TGTGCCTGGAGTATAGACCACGCCCACAATGAGCAGTTCTTC. It is translated as CAWSIDHAHNEQFF. The variable domain in full, with the rest retrieved from reference TRBV30 and TRBJ2-1, is SQTIHQWPATLVQPVGSPLSLECTVEGTSNPNLYWYRQAAGRGLQLLFYSVGIGQISSEVPQNLSASRPQDRQFILSSKKLLLSDSGFYLCAWSIDHAHNEQFFGPGTRLTVL.

This chain uses TRBV9 with TRBJ2-1, with 8 bases that match TRBD2. In germline, CDR1 is SGDLS, CDR2 YYNGEE. J was trimmed by 10 bases and V by 0 bases; bases with no gene match: 3. This CDR3 is built from 13 residues. The CDR3 DNA is TGTGCCAGCAGCGTAGAAGCGGGAGACGAGCAGTTCTTC. Its translation: CASSVEAGDEQFF.

The rearrangement joins TRBV10-2 to TRBJ2-1; no firm D call. V was pared by 8 bases and J by 10 bases, with 12 bases between. The CDR3 extends over 11 amino acids. Germline lookup yields CDR1 WSHSY and CDR2 SAAADI. In DNA, the CDR3 is TGCGCCAGCTCCCGACCGGACGAGCAGTTCTTC. The encoded protein is CASSRPDEQFF.

In this sample, this clone turned up a few times. The V and J genes are TRBV4-1 and TRBJ1-5; D is uncertain. The CDR3 runs 14 residues. Trimming left V 0 bases short and J 7 bases short, with 10 bases between. The germline CDR1 and CDR2 sequences are MGHRA and YSYEKL. CDR3 region: CASSQDGRAQPQHF. The DNA of the CDR3 is TGCGCCAGCAGCCAAGACGGAAGAGCCCAGCCCCAGCATTTT.